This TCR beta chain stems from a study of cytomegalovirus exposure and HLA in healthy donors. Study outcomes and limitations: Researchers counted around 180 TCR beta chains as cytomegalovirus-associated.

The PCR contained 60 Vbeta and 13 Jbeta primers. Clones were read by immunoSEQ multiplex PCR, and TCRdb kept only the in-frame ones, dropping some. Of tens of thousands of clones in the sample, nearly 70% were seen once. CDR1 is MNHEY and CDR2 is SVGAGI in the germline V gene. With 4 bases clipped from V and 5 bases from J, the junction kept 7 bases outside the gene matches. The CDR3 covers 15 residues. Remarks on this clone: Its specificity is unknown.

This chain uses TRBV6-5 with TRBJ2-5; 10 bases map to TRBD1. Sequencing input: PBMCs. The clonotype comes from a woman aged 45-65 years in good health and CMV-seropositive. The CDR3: CASSLQTGGYETQYF. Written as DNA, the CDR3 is TGTGCCAGCAGTTTACAGACAGGGGGCTATGAGACCCAGTACTTC.